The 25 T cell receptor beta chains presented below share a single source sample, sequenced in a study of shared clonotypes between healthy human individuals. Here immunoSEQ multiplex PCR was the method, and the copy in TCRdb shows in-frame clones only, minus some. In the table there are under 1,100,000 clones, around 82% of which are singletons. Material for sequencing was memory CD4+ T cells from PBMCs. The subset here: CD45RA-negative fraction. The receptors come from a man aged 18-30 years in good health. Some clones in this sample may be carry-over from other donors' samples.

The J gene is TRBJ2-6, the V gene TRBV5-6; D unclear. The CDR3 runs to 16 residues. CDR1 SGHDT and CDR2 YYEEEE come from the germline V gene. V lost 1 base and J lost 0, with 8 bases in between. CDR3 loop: CASSLRATSGANVLTF. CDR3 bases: TGTGCCAGCAGCTTGCGGGCCACCTCTGGGGCCAACGTCCTGACTTTC.

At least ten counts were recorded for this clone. CDR3 coding DNA: TGTGCCAGCAGCAACGCCGGACGCCCTAACGAGCAGTACTTC. It encodes CASSNAGRPNEQYF. The gene calls are TRBV27 and TRBJ2-7; no clear D gene. The CDR3 length is 14 residues. The V gene's germline CDR1 is MNHEY and CDR2 SMNVEV (reference sequence). The V gene lost 6 bases and the J gene lost 5 bases, with 17 bases spanning the gap.

In DNA, the CDR3 is TGTGCCAGCACATTACCCCCACCAGGGCCTAACTATGGCTACACCTTC. Residues: CASTLPPPGPNYGYTF. The chain carries TRBV13 and TRBJ1-2, with a weak D call TRBD1 (5 bases). The V end lost 7 bases, the J end lost 0 bases, and 18 bases lay between the germline ends. CDR3 size: 16 residues. CDR1 and CDR2 from the germline V gene are PRHDT and FYEKMQ (reference sequence).

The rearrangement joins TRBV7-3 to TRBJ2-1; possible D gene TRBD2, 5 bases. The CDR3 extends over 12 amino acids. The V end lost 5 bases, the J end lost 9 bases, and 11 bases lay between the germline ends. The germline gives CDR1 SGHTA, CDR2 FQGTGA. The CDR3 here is CASSPRGREQFF. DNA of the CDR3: TGTGCCAGCAGCCCCCGGGGTCGTGAGCAGTTCTTC.

The CDR3 DNA sequence: TGTGCCAGCAGCAAAGCTGTAGCCGCGACGGGGGACTTGCTGGTC. It is translated as CASSKAVAATGDLLV. V gene TRBV21-1 combines with J gene TRBJ2-7; the D call of TRBD2 is as the table states it, not checked on the DNA. TRBV21-1 is recorded as a pseudogene. This CDR3 spans 15 amino acids.

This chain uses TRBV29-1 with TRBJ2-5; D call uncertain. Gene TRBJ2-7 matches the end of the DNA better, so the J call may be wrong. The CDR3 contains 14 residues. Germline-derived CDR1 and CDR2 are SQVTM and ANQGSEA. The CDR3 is CSVAGHPSSYEQYF. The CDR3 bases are TGCAGCGTTGCCGGGCACCCGAGCTCCTACGAGCAGTACTTC.

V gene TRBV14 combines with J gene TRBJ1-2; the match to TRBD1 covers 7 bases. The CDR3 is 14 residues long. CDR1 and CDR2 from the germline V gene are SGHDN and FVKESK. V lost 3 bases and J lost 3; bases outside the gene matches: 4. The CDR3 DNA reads TGTGCCAGCAGCCAGGACAGGTGGGACTATGGCTACACCTTC. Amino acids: CASSQDRWDYGYTF.

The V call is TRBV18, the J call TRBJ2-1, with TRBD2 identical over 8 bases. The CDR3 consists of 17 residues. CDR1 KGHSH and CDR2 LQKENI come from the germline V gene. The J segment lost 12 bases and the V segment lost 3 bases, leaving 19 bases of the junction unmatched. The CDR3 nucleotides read TGTGCCAGCTCACCCCCGGGCAGCGGGAGCCTTCCTGGGGGGCAGTTCTTC. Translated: CASSPPGSGSLPGGQFF.

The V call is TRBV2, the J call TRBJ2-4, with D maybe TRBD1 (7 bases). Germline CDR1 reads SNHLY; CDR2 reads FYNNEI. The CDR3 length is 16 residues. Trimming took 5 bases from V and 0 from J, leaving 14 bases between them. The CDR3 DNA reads TGTGCCAGCAGTCAGGGGGGACGGCTAGCCAAAAACATTCAGTACTTC. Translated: CASSQGGRLAKNIQYF.

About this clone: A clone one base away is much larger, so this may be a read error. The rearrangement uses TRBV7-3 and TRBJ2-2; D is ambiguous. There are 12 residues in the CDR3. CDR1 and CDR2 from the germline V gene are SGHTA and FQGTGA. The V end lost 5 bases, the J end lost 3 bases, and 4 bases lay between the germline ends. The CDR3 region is CASSLHTGELFF. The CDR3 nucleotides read TGTGCCAGCAGCCTCCACACCGGGGAGCTGTTTTTT.

The CDR3 DNA is TGTGCCAGCAGTGCCCCCCGGGGCCCGGGCGATGAGCAGTTCTTC. Protein: CASSAPRGPGDEQFF. The rearrangement uses TRBV2 and TRBJ2-1; D may correspond to TRBD1 or TRBD2 (5 bases each). The V gene lost 4 bases and the J gene lost 8 bases, with 18 bases spanning the gap. This CDR3 comprises 15 residues. Germline V gene lookup returns CDR1 SNHLY and CDR2 FYNNEI.

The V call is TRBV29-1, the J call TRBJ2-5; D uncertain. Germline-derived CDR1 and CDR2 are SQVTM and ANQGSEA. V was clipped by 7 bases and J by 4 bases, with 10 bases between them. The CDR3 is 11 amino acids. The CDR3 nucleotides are TGCAGCGCCGCGGAGCGAGAGACCCAGTACTTC. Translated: CSAAERETQYF. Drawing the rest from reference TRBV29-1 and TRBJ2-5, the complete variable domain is SAVISQKPSRDICQRGTSLTIQCQVDSQVTMMFWYRQQPGQSLTLIATANQGSEATYESGFVIDKFPISRPNLTFSTLTVSNMSPEDSSIYLCSAAERETQYFGPGTRLLVL.

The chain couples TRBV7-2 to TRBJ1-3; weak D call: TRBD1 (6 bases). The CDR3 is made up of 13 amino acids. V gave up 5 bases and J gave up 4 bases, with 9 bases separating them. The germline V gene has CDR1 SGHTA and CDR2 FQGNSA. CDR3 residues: CASSRGQGNTIYF. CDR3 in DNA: TGTGCCAGCAGCCGAGGACAGGGAAACACCATATATTTT.

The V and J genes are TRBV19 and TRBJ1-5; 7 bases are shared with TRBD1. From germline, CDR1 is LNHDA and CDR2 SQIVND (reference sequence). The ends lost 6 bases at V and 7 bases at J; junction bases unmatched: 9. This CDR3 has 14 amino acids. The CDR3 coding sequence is TGTGCCAGTAGAGATTACAGGGGAGAACAGCCCCAGCATTTT. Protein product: CASRDYRGEQPQHF. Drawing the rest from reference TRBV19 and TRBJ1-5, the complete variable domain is DGGITQSPKYLFRKEGQNVTLSCEQNLNHDAMYWYRQDPGQGLRLIYYSQIVNDFQKGDIAEGYSVSREKKESFPLTVTSAQKNPTAFYLCASRDYRGEQPQHFGDGTRLSIL.

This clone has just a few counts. The CDR3 DNA reads as TGTGCCAGCAGTTTATATCTCGGGGGGGCCTACGAGCAGTACTTC. As protein: CASSLYLGGAYEQYF. The chain combines TRBV28 with TRBJ2-7, with 8 nucleotides matching TRBD2. There are 15 residues in the CDR3. Germline values: CDR1 MDHEN, CDR2 SYDVKM. J lost 2 bases, V lost 1 base, and 4 bases had no gene match.

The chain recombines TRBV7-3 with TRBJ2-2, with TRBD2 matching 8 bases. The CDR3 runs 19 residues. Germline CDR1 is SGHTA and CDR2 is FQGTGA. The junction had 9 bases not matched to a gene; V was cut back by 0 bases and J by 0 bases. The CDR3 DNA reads TGTGCCAGCAGCTTAACTGGGCTTAGCGGGATCGCGAACACCGGGGAGCTGTTTTTT. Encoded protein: CASSLTGLSGIANTGELFF.

Written as DNA, the CDR3 is TGTGCCAGCAGCCAAATAGGACAGGGGAATGAAAAACTGTTTTTT. It translates to CASSQIGQGNEKLFF. The V gene is TRBV28, the J gene TRBJ1-4; TRBD1 agrees at 9 bases. In germline, CDR1 is MDHEN, CDR2 SYDVKM. With V trimmed by 6 bases and J by 5 bases, 7 bases remained unmatched. The CDR3 covers 15 residues.

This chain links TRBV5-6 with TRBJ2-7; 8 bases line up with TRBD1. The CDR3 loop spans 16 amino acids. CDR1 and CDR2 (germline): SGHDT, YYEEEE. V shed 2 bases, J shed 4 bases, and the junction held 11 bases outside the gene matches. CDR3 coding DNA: TGTGCCAGCAGCTTCCGCGGAGACAGGGGCTCTTACGAGCAGTACTTC. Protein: CASSFRGDRGSYEQYF.

Here the CDR3 reads CASSLDVSRSEQFF. The DNA of the CDR3 is TGCGCCAGCAGCTTGGATGTCTCGCGGTCAGAGCAGTTCTTC. This sequence joins TRBV5-1 and TRBJ2-1, with no clear D. CDR1 and CDR2 from the germline V gene are SGHRS and YFSETQ. CDR3 size: 14 residues. V was shortened by 0 bases and J by 10 bases, with 14 bases between the two germline ends.

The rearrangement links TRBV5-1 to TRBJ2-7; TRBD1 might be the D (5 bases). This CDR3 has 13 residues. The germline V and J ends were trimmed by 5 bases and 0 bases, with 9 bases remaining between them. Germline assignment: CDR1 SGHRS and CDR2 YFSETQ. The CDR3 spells CASRRQSSYEQYF. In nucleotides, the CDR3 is TGCGCCAGCAGGCGACAGAGCTCCTACGAGCAGTACTTC.

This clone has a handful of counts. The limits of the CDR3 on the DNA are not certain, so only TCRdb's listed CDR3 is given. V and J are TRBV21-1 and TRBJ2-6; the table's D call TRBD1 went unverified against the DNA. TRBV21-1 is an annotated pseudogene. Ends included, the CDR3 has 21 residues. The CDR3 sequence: CASSKAGTLISWGSGANVLTF.

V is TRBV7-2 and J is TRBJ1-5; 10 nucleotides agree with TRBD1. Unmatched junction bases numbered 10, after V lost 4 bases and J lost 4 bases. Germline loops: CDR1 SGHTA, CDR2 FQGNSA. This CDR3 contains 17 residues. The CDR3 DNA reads TGTGCCAGCAGCTCCTTGGGGGGGACAGGGGCTAATCAGCCCCAGCATTTT. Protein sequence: CASSSLGGTGANQPQHF.

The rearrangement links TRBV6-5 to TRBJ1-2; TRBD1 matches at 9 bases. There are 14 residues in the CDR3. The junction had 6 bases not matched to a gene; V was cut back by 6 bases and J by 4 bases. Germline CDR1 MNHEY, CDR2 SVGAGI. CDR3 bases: TGTGCCAGCAGGGGGACAGGGCTTAGCTATGGCTACACCTTC. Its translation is CASRGTGLSYGYTF.

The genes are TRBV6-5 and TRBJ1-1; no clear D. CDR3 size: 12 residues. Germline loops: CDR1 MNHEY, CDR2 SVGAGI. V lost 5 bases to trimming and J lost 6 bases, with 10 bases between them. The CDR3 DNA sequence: TGTGCCAGCAGTAAAGGGTACGCTGAAGCTTTCTTT. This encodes CASSKGYAEAFF.

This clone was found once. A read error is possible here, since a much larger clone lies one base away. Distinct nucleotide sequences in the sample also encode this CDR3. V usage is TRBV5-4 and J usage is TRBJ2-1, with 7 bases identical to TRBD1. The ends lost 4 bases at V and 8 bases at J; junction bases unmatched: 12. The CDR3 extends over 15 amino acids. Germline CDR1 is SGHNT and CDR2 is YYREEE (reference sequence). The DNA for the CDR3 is TGTGCCAGCAGCAGGGGGCTAGCCACCGACGATGAGCAGTTCTTC. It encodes CASSRGLATDDEQFF.